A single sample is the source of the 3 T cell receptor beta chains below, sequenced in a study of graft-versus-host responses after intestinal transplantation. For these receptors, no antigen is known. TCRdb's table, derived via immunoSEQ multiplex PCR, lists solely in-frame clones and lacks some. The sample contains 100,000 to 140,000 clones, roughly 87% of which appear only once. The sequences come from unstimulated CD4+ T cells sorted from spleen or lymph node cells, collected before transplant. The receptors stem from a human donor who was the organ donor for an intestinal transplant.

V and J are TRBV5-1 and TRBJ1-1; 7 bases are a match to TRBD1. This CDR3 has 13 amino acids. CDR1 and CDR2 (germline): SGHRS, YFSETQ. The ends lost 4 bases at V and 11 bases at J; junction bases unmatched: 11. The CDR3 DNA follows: TGCGCCAGCAGCCCCGCGACAGGGAACGTCGCTTTCTTT. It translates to CASSPATGNVAFF.

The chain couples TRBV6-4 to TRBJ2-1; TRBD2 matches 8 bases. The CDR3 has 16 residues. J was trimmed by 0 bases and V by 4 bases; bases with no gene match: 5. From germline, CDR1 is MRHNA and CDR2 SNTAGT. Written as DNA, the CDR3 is TGTGCCAGCAGTGTGGCGGGAGGCACCTCCTACAATGAGCAGTTCTTC. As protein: CASSVAGGTSYNEQFF.

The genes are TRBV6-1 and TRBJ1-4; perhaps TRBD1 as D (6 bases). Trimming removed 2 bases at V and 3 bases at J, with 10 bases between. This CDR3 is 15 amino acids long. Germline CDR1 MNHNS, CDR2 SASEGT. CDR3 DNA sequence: TGTGCCAGCAGTGAATCGGACAGCCCTAATGAAAAACTGTTTTTT. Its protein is CASSESDSPNEKLFF.